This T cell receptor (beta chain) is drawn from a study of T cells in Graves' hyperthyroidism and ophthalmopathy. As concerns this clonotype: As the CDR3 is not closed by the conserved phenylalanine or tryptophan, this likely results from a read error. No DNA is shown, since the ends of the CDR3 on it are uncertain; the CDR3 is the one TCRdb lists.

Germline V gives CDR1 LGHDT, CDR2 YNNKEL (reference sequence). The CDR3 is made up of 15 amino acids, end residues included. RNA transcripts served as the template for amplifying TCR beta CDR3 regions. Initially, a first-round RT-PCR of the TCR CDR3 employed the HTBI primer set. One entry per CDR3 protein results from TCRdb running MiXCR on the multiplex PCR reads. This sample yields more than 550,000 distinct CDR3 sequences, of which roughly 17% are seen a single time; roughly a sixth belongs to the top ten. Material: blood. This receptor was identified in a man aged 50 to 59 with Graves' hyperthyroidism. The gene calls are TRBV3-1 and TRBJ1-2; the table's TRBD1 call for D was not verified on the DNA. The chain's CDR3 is CASSPKVGQHYGCTV.